This TCR beta chain was documented in a study of blood T cells in healthy people across ages. Background on the study: Roughly one uniquely barcoded beta molecule per two T cells was captured.

Whole-study results and caveats: When set beside aged donors, long-lived donors presented more naive CD4+ cells and higher diversity. Older age coincided with a roughly linear decline in TCR beta diversity per million T cells.

The CDR3 extends over 14 amino acids. Trimming removed 6 bases from V and 1 base from J; junction bases left unmatched: 6. In germline, CDR1 is DFQATT, CDR2 SNEGSKA (reference sequence). As concerns this clonotype: Its specificity is not known.

It was with a sample-barcoded 5' primer and a J-beta primer mix that a second PCR of about 6 to 12 cycles was run. Each cDNA molecule was tagged by a template-switch adaptor that had 12 random nucleotides. One entry per CDR3 protein results from TCRdb running MiXCR on the 5' RACE reads. The sample shows around 1.1 million distinct CDR3 sequences, around two fifths of them seen only once. Sequences were obtained from blood. The sequence was obtained from a man aged 18 to 30 in good health. The genes are TRBV20-1 and TRBJ2-1; 7 bases map to TRBD2. The CDR3 loop is CSAVKRDSYNEQFF. CDR3 coding DNA: TGCAGTGCCGTAAAGCGGGATTCCTACAATGAGCAGTTCTTC.